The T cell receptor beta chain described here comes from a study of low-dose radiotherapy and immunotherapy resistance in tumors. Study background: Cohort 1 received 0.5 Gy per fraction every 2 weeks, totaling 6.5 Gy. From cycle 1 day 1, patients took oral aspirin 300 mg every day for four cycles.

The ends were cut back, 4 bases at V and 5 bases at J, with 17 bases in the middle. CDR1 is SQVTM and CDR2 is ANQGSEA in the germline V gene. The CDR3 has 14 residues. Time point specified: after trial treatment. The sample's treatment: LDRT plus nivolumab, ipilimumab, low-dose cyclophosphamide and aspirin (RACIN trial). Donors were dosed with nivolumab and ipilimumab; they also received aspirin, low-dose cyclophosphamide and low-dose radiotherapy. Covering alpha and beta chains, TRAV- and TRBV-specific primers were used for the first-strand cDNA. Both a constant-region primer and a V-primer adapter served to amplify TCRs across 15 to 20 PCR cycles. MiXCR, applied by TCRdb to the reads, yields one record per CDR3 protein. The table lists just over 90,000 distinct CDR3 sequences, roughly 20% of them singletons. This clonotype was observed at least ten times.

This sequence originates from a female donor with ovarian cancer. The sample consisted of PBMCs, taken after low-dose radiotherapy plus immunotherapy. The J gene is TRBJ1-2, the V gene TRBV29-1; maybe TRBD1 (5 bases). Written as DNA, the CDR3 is TGCAGCGTTGGGGACGGAGCACTTTCGTATGGCTACACCTTC. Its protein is CSVGDGALSYGYTF. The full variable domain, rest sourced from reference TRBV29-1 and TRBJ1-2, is SAVISQKPSRDICQRGTSLTIQCQVDSQVTMMFWYRQQPGQSLTLIATANQGSEATYESGFVIDKFPISRPNLTFSTLTVSNMSPEDSSIYLCSVGDGALSYGYTFGSGTRLTVV.